This TCR beta chain is drawn from a study of beta chain features in type 1 diabetes. This clone was detected only a few times. Its antigen is unknown. Other DNA sequences within the sample encode an identical CDR3. This CDR3 comprises 14 residues. Germline V gives CDR1 SGHTA, CDR2 FQGNSA. Trimming shortened V by 5 bases and J by 0 bases, and 11 bases separated the two germline ends. The authors reverse transcribed all of the isolated RNA, so sequencing captured expressed TCRB transcripts. The repertoire was sequenced with immunoSEQ multiplex PCR; TCRdb's copy has only in-frame clones and lacks some. The profile shows some 640,000 clones, 11% to 15% of them singletons. Overall study findings and caveats: People with Type 1 diabetes carried modestly yet significantly shorter TCRB CDR3s in all four CD4+ subsets.

V is TRBV7-2 and J is TRBJ2-7; perhaps TRBD2 as D (6 bases). The source of this sequence is a man aged 18 to 30 with type 1 diabetes. The sequencing input was naive CD4+ T cells from blood. CDR3 in DNA: TGTGCCAGCAGCCCAGCGGGTAGCTCCTACGAGCAGTACTTC. Its protein product is CASSPAGSSYEQYF. Based on the CDR3 plus reference TRBV7-2 and TRBJ2-7, the full variable domain is GAGVSQSPSNKVTEKGKDVELRCDPISGHTALYWYRQSLGQGLEFLIYFQGNSAPDKSGLPSDRFSAERTGGSVSTLTIQRTQQEDSAVYLCASSPAGSSYEQYFGPGTRLTVT.